This T cell receptor (beta chain) comes out of a study of shared clonotypes between healthy human individuals. The assay was immunoSEQ multiplex PCR, and TCRdb's table has in-frame clones only and misses some. The sample records some 2,100,000 clones, 90% to 95% being singletons. The naive CD8 fraction comprised CD45RO-negative cells positively selected for CCR7 and excluded terminally differentiated effector memory CD45RA+ cells. With regard to this clone: The antigen is unknown. At the DNA level, this CDR3 is encoded by other sequences in the same sample as well.

Study-level findings and limits: A reduction in generation probabilities was seen for non-shared clonotypes relative to those shared by all four donors.

This sequence originates from a man aged 18 to 30 in good health. Some clones in this sample may be carry-over from other donors' samples. Material for sequencing was naive CD8+ T cells from PBMCs.

The CDR3 sequence is CASSERGNQPQHF. DNA of the CDR3: TGTGCCAGCAGTGAGCGCGGGAATCAGCCCCAGCATTTT. J is TRBJ1-5 and V is TRBV2; no firm D call. V was clipped by 3 bases and J by 4 bases, with 7 bases between them. Germline V CDR1 and CDR2: SNHLY, FYNNEI. CDR3 length equals 13 residues.